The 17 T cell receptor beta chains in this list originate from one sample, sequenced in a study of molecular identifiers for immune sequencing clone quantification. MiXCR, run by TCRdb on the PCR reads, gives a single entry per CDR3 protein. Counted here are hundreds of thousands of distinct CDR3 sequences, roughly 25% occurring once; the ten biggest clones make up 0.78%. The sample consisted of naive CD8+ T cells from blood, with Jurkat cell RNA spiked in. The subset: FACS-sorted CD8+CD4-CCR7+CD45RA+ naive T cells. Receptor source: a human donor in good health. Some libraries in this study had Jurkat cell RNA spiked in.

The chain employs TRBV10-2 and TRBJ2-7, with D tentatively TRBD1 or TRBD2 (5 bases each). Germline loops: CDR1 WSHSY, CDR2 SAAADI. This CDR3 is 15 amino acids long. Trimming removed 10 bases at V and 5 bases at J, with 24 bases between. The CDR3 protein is CATMRGLAHGNEQYF. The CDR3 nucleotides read TGCGCCACTATGAGGGGCCTAGCCCACGGCAACGAGCAGTACTTC.

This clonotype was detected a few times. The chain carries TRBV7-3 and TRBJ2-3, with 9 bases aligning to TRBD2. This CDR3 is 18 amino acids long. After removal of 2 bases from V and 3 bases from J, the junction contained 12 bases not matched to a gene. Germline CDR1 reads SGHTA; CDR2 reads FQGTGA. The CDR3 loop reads CASSLGVGAGGPTDTQYF. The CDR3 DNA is TGTGCCAGCAGCTTAGGAGTGGGGGCGGGAGGGCCGACAGATACGCAGTATTTT.

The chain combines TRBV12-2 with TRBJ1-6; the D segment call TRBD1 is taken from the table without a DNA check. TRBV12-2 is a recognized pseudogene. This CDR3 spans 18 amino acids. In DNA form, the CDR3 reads TGTGCAAGTCGCTTAGCAGAAATCAGGGTGTGGGCGAATTCACCCCTCCACTTT. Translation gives CASRLAEIRVWANSPLHF.

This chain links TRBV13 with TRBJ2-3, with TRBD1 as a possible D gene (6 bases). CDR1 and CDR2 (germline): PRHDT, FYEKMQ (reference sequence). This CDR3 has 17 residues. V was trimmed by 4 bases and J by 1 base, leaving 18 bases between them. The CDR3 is CASSSPEGELGTDTQYF. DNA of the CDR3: TGTGCCAGCAGCTCGCCCGAGGGGGAGTTGGGCACAGATACGCAGTATTTT.

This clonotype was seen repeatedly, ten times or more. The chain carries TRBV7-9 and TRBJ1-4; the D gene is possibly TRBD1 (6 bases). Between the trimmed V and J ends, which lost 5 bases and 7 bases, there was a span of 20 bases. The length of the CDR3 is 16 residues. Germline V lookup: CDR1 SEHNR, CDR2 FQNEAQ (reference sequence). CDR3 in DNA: TGTGCCAGCAGCCCCTCAACGCCAGGGGCGAGTGAAAAACTGTTTTTT. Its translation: CASSPSTPGASEKLFF.

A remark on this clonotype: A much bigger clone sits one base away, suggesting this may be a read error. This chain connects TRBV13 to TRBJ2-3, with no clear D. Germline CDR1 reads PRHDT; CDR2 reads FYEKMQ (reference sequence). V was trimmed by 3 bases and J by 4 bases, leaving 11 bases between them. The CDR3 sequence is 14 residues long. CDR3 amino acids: CASSFYGFSDTQYF. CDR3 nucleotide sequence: TGTGCCAGCAGCTTTTACGGCTTCTCAGATACGCAGTATTTT.

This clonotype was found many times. This CDR3 reads CASSLDPGLTHNEQFF. The CDR3 DNA is TGTGCCAGCAGCTTAGATCCGGGACTGACACACAATGAGCAGTTCTTC. The chain employs TRBV11-2 and TRBJ2-1, with D perhaps TRBD2 (6 bases). This CDR3 is built from 16 residues. The germline gives CDR1 SGHAT, CDR2 FQNNGV. Trimming stripped 0 bases from V and 5 bases from J, with 14 bases between. Full variable domain (rest looked up from reference TRBV11-2 and TRBJ2-1): EAGVAQSPRYKIIEKRQSVAFWCNPISGHATLYWYQQILGQGPKLLIQFQNNGVVDDSQLPKDRFSAERLKGVDSTLKIQPAKLEDSAVYLCASSLDPGLTHNEQFFGPGTRLTVL.

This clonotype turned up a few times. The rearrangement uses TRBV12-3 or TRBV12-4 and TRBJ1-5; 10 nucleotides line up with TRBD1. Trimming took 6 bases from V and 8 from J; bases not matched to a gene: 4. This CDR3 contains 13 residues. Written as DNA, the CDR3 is TGTGCCAGCAGGGGGGACAGGGGTAAGCCCCAGCATTTT. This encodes CASRGDRGKPQHF.

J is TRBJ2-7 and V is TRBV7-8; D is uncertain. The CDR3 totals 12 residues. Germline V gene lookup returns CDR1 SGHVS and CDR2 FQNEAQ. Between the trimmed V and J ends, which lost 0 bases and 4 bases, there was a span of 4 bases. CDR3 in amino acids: CASSLALYEQYF. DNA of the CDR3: TGTGCCAGCAGCTTAGCCCTTTACGAGCAGTACTTC.

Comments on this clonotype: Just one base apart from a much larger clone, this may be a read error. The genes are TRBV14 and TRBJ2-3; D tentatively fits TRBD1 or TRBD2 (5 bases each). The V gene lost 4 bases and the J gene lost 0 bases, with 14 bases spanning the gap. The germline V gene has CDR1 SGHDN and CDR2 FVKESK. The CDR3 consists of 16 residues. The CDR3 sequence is CASSPARGSSTDTQYF. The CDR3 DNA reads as TGTGCCAGCAGCCCGGCGAGGGGTTCTAGCACAGATACGCAGTATTTT.

Written as DNA, the CDR3 is TGTGCCAGCAGTTTATCTGTGGGACAGATCAATCAGCCCCAGCATTTT. It is translated as CASSLSVGQINQPQHF. The J gene is TRBJ1-5, the V gene TRBV27, with TRBD1 identical over 7 bases. Unmatched junction bases numbered 5, after V lost 0 bases and J lost 3 bases. The CDR3 extends over 16 amino acids. Per germline, CDR1 MNHEY and CDR2 SMNVEV (reference sequence).

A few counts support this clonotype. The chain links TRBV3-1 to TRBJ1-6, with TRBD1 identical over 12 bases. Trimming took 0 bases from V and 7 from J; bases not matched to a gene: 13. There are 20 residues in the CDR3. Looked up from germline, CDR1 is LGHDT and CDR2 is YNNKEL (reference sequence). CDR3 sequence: CASSQDLGTGGARANSPLHF. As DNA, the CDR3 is TGTGCCAGCAGCCAAGATCTAGGGACAGGGGGCGCAAGAGCGAATTCACCCCTCCACTTT.

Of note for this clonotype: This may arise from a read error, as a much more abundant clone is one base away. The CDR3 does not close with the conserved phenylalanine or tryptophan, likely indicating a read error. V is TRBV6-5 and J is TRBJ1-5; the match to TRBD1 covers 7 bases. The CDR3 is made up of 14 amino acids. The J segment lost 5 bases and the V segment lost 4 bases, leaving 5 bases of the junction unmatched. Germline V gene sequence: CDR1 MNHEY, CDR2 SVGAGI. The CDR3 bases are TGTGCCAGCAGTTTCCGACAGGGCCATCAGCCCCAGCATTTA. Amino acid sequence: CASSFRQGHQPQHL.

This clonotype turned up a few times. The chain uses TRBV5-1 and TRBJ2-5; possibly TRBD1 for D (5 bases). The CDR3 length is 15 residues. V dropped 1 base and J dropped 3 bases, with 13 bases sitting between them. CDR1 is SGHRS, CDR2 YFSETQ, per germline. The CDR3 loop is CASSLQDMFEETQYF. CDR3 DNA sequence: TGCGCCAGCAGCTTGCAGGACATGTTTGAAGAGACCCAGTACTTC.

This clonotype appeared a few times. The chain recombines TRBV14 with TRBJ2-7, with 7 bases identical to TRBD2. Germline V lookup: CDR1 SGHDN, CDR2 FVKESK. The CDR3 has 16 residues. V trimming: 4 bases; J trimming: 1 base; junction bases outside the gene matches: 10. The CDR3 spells CASSPRASGPSYEQYF. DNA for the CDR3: TGTGCCAGCAGCCCCCGGGCTAGCGGACCATCCTACGAGCAGTACTTC.

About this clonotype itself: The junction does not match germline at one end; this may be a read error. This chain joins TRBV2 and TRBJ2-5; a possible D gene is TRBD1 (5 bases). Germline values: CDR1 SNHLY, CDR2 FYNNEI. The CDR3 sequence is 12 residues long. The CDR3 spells CATMHGQEPQYF. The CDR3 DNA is TGTGCCACCATGCACGGACAAGAGCCCCAGTACTTC.

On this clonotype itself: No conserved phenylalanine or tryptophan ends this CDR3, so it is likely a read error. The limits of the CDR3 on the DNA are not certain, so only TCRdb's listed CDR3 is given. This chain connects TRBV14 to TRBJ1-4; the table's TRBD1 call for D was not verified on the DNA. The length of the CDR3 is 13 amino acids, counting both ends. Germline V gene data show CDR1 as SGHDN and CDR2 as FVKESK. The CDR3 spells CASSRDRNEKLFL.